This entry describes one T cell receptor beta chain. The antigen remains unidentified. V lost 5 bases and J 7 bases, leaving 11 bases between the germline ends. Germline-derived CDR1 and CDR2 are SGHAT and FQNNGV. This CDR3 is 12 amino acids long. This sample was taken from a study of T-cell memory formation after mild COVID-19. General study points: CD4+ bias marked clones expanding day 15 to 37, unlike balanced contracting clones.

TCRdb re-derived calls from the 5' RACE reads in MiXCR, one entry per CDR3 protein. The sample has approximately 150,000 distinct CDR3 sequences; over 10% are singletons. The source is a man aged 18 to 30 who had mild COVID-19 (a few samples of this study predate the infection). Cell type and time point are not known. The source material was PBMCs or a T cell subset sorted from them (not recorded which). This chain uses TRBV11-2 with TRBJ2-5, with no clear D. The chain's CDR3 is CASSLLSGTQYF. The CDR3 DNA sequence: TGTGCCAGCAGCCTCCTATCGGGGACCCAGTACTTC.